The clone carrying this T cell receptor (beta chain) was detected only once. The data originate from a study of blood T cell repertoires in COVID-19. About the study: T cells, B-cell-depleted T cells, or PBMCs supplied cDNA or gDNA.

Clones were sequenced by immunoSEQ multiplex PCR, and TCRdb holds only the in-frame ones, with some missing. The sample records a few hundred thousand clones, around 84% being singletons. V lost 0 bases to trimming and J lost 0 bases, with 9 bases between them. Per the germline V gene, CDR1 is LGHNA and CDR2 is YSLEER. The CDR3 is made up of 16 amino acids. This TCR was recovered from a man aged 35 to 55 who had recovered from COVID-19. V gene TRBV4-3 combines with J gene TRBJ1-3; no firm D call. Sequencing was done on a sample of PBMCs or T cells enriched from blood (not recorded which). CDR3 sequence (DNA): TGCGCCAGCAGCCAAGATCTGGGCAACTCTGGAAACACCATATATTTT. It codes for CASSQDLGNSGNTIYF.